What follows are 21 T cell receptor beta chains derived from one specimen sequenced in a study of shared clonotypes between healthy human individuals. Some clones are missing from TCRdb's copy, which holds only in-frame ones; the method was immunoSEQ multiplex PCR. The data show about 470,000 clones, with 70% to 80% seen just once and less than 15% held by the top ten. The specimen sequenced was PBMCs. Receptor source: a woman between 35 and 50 years old in good health. Some clones in this sample may be carry-over from other donors' samples.

This clone was found a few times. This chain uses TRBV6-5 with TRBJ1-4; D is perhaps TRBD1 (5 bases). Germline V lookup: CDR1 MNHEY, CDR2 SVGAGI. The ends were cut back, 10 bases at V and 5 bases at J, with 14 bases in the middle. The length of the CDR3 is 13 residues. The CDR3 coding sequence is TGTGCCACCGGACGGGGCAAAAATGAAAAACTGTTTTTT. Protein product: CATGRGKNEKLFF.

The CDR3 loop reads CASSLPRSGKSYNEQFF. CDR3 nucleotides: TGTGCCAGCAGCCTCCCCCGGTCGGGGAAGTCCTACAATGAGCAGTTCTTC. This chain connects TRBV14 to TRBJ2-1; D is possibly TRBD2 (5 bases). Trimming stripped 4 bases from V and 1 base from J, with 17 bases between. This CDR3 is built from 17 residues. Germline CDR1 is SGHDN and CDR2 is FVKESK.

The rearrangement uses TRBV15 and TRBJ2-2; tentative D call: TRBD2 (5 bases). Trimming took 2 bases from V and 6 from J, leaving 10 bases between them. This CDR3 comprises 14 residues. The germline CDR1 and CDR2 sequences are LNHNV and YYDKDF (reference sequence). In DNA form, the CDR3 reads TGTGCCACCAGCAGATGGGCGGAGGCCGGGGAGCTGTTTTTT. This encodes CATSRWAEAGELFF.

The chain's CDR3 is CASRNRPWTKRSYEQYF. Here the CDR3 DNA reads TGCGCCAGCAGAAACCGACCCTGGACTAAAAGATCCTACGAGCAGTACTTC. This sequence joins TRBV4-3 and TRBJ2-7; a possible D gene is TRBD2 (6 bases). The CDR3 has 17 residues. The germline V gene encodes CDR1 LGHNA and CDR2 YSLEER. V lost 6 bases to trimming and J lost 1 base, with 22 bases between them.

The V gene is TRBV28, the J gene TRBJ1-2; possible D gene TRBD1, 6 bases. In germline, CDR1 is MDHEN, CDR2 SYDVKM. Trimming shortened V by 5 bases and J by 5 bases, and 15 bases separated the two germline ends. The CDR3 has 14 amino acids. The CDR3 nucleotides read TGTGCCAGCAGTAGTACAGGGAGATTTTATGGCTACACCTTC. It specifies CASSSTGRFYGYTF.

J is TRBJ1-1 and V is TRBV11-2; no reliable D call. This CDR3 is built from 13 residues. V gave up 7 bases and J gave up 2 bases, with 11 bases separating them. CDR1 is SGHAT, CDR2 FQNNGV, per germline. CDR3 amino acids: CASNAGFNTEAFF. In nucleotides, the CDR3 is TGTGCCAGCAACGCAGGTTTCAACACTGAAGCTTTCTTT. Using reference TRBV11-2 and TRBJ1-1 for the parts outside the CDR3, the full variable domain is EAGVAQSPRYKIIEKRQSVAFWCNPISGHATLYWYQQILGQGPKLLIQFQNNGVVDDSQLPKDRFSAERLKGVDSTLKIQPAKLEDSAVYLCASNAGFNTEAFFGQGTRLTVV.

The chain combines TRBV5-1 with TRBJ2-3; D may be TRBD1 (5 bases). The CDR3 loop spans 16 amino acids. In germline, CDR1 is SGHRS, CDR2 YFSETQ. V gave up 3 bases and J gave up 0 bases, with 14 bases separating them. In DNA form, the CDR3 reads TGCGCCAGCAGCTGGCAGGGCGGAATAAGCACAGATACGCAGTATTTT. Protein product: CASSWQGGISTDTQYF.

V gene TRBV5-6 combines with J gene TRBJ1-2, with D possibly matching TRBD1 (6 bases). Germline CDR1 and CDR2: SGHDT and YYEEEE. The CDR3 contains 14 residues. V lost 4 bases and J lost 2, with 12 bases in between. The CDR3 sequence: CASSLGGGNYGYTF. Written as DNA, the CDR3 is TGTGCCAGCAGCCTTGGGGGCGGAAACTATGGCTACACCTTC.

This clone was seen more than once but under ten times. The genes are TRBV28 and TRBJ2-5; D assignment may be TRBD1 or TRBD2 (5 bases each). The V gene's germline CDR1 is MDHEN and CDR2 SYDVKM. CDR3 size: 15 residues. Trimming shortened V by 6 bases and J by 1 base, and 15 bases separated the two germline ends. The CDR3 coding sequence is TGTGCCAGCAGCGCTACCGGGGCTCCCCAAGAGACCCAGTACTTC. Translation: CASSATGAPQETQYF.

J is TRBJ1-2 and V is TRBV6-1; weak D call: TRBD1 (5 bases). The germline V gene has CDR1 MNHNS and CDR2 SASEGT. The CDR3 loop spans 14 amino acids. V dropped 7 bases and J dropped 3 bases, with 15 bases sitting between them. This chain's CDR3 is CASMADNRDYGYTF. As DNA, the CDR3 is TGTGCCAGCATGGCGGACAATCGGGACTATGGCTACACCTTC.

The chain links TRBV9 to TRBJ2-2; D tentatively fits TRBD1 or TRBD2 (6 bases each). Deletions cut 2 bases from V and 0 bases from J, with 14 bases between. From germline, CDR1 is SGDLS and CDR2 YYNGEE. The CDR3 has 17 residues. CDR3: CASSVGGGIANTGELFF. CDR3 DNA: TGTGCCAGCAGCGTCGGAGGGGGAATCGCGAACACCGGGGAGCTGTTTTTT. The variable domain in full, completed from reference TRBV9 and TRBJ2-2, reads DSGVTQTPKHLITATGQRVTLRCSPRSGDLSVYWYQQSLDQGLQFLIQYYNGEERAKGNILERFSAQQFPDLHSELNLSSLELGDSALYFCASSVGGGIANTGELFFGEGSRLTVL.

The chain employs TRBV4-2 and TRBJ1-6; TRBD1 might be the D (5 bases). The ends were cut back, 0 bases at V and 6 bases at J, with 12 bases in the middle. CDR3 length: 16 residues. Germline values: CDR1 LGHNA, CDR2 YNFKEQ. This CDR3 is CASSQEPRVINSPLHF. For the CDR3, the DNA is TGTGCCAGCAGCCAAGAACCCAGGGTGATTAATTCACCCCTCCACTTT.

This chain links TRBV11-1 with TRBJ2-1; no firm D call. This CDR3 is built from 13 residues. CDR1 and CDR2 from the germline V gene are SGHAT and FQDESV (reference sequence). Between the trimmed V and J ends, which lost 8 bases and 4 bases, there was a span of 12 bases. The CDR3 region is CASSMGRYNEQFF. For the CDR3, the DNA is TGTGCCAGCTCCATGGGCCGATACAATGAGCAGTTCTTC.

The chain carries TRBV11-1 and TRBJ1-4; 7 nucleotides match TRBD1. J was trimmed by 0 bases and V by 5 bases; bases with no gene match: 12. The CDR3 extends over 18 amino acids. In germline, CDR1 is SGHAT, CDR2 FQDESV (reference sequence). In nucleotides, the CDR3 is TGTGCCAGCAGCGCCCGGGGGGTGCAGGGGGCAACTAATGAAAAACTGTTTTTT. Translation gives CASSARGVQGATNEKLFF. Drawing the rest from reference TRBV11-1 and TRBJ1-4, the complete variable domain is EAEVAQSPRYKITEKSQAVAFWCDPISGHATLYWYRQILGQGPELLVQFQDESVVDDSQLPKDRFSAERLKGVDSTLKIQPAELGDSAMYLCASSARGVQGATNEKLFFGSGTQLSVL.

This clone was recorded once. V gene TRBV9 combines with J gene TRBJ2-4; D gene uncertain. CDR3 size: 11 residues. Deletions cut 2 bases from V and 16 bases from J, with 13 bases between. In germline, CDR1 is SGDLS, CDR2 YYNGEE. Here the CDR3 DNA reads TGTGCCAGCAGCGTCAAGGTAGTAGCTTACTTC. Its translation is CASSVKVVAYF.

The V and J genes are TRBV18 and TRBJ1-4, with D unresolved. The CDR3 length is 16 residues. CDR1 and CDR2 (germline): KGHSH, LQKENI. V was shortened by 4 bases and J by 5 bases, with 17 bases between the two germline ends. The CDR3: CASSHAIPGENEKLFF. In DNA form, the CDR3 reads TGTGCCAGCTCACATGCGATTCCGGGAGAGAATGAAAAACTGTTTTTT.

This clone was seen a handful of times. The J gene is TRBJ2-7, the V gene TRBV27; D perhaps matches TRBD2 (8 bases). The CDR3 is 17 residues long. Germline values: CDR1 MNHEY, CDR2 SMNVEV (reference sequence). V was trimmed by 5 bases and J by 3 bases, leaving 23 bases between them. CDR3 coding DNA: TGTGCCAGCAGTCCAGGCAGGGGGAGCGGGAGTTTCTACGAGCAGTACTTC. It translates to CASSPGRGSGSFYEQYF.

The V gene is TRBV29-1, the J gene TRBJ2-7; 7 nucleotides agree with TRBD2. CDR3 length equals 15 residues. V dropped 3 bases and J dropped 0; count of bases not matched to a gene: 8. From germline, CDR1 is SQVTM and CDR2 ANQGSEA. CDR3 in amino acids: CSVERAGTPSYEQYF. CDR3 sequence (DNA): TGCAGCGTTGAGCGAGCGGGGACGCCCTCCTACGAGCAGTACTTC.

This chain connects TRBV19 to TRBJ2-2; no definite D call. Germline V gene lookup returns CDR1 LNHDA and CDR2 SQIVND (reference sequence). The CDR3 loop spans 13 amino acids. Trimming took off 1 base at V and 6 bases at J, with 6 bases between the two ends. CDR3 sequence: CASSIVSAGELFF. Written as DNA, the CDR3 is TGTGCCAGTAGTATAGTAAGCGCCGGGGAGCTGTTTTTT.

The chain links TRBV27 to TRBJ1-2; D uncertain. This CDR3 spans 14 amino acids. The V and J ends lost 2 bases and 4 bases respectively, with 11 bases between them. Germline V gene lookup returns CDR1 MNHEY and CDR2 SMNVEV (reference sequence). The CDR3 is CASSLNRQAYGYTF. In DNA, the CDR3 is TGTGCCAGCAGTTTAAATCGGCAGGCCTATGGCTACACCTTC.

This sequence joins TRBV29-1 and TRBJ2-3; the D is unclear. The CDR3 extends over 14 amino acids. The V end lost 0 bases, the J end lost 0 bases, and 7 bases lay between the germline ends. In germline, CDR1 is SQVTM, CDR2 ANQGSEA. The CDR3 DNA reads TGCAGCGTTGAAGATAGGATCAGCACAGATACGCAGTATTTT. It is translated as CSVEDRISTDTQYF.